The 30 T cell receptor beta chains below all came from one sample that was sequenced in a study of CD8+ T cells in alopecia areata. Following extraction, RNA underwent reverse transcription to cDNA, which served as the sequencing template. Sequenced by immunoSEQ multiplex PCR; TCRdb stores in-frame clones only, minus some. The table shows about 42,000 clones, with roughly 65% occurring only once. Treatment specified: oral pan-JAK inhibitor, 5-10 mg twice daily. The material was CD8+ T cells sorted from blood, obtained at week 4, from a patient treated with tofacitinib. Every receptor here comes from a human donor with alopecia areata.

This clone was recorded a few times. V is TRBV19 and J is TRBJ2-3; D gene uncertain. V was pared by 5 bases and J by 4 bases, with 13 bases between. Germline V gives CDR1 LNHDA, CDR2 SQIVND (reference sequence). This CDR3 contains 14 residues. CDR3 sequence: CASSGPKWADTQYF. The CDR3 bases are TGTGCCAGTAGTGGACCCAAATGGGCAGATACGCAGTATTTT.

The V and J genes are TRBV9 and TRBJ1-2, with D hard to call. There are 13 residues in the CDR3. Trimming removed 4 bases at V and 0 bases at J, with 7 bases between. Germline V gene sequence: CDR1 SGDLS, CDR2 YYNGEE. CDR3 region: CASSILANYGYTF. The CDR3 nucleotides read TGTGCCAGCAGCATATTAGCTAACTATGGCTACACCTTC. Full variable domain (outside the CDR3, taken from reference TRBV9 and TRBJ1-2): DSGVTQTPKHLITATGQRVTLRCSPRSGDLSVYWYQQSLDQGLQFLIQYYNGEERAKGNILERFSAQQFPDLHSELNLSSLELGDSALYFCASSILANYGYTFGSGTRLTVV.

Comments on this clone: Other DNA sequences in this sample translate to the same CDR3. The rearrangement uses TRBV7-3 and TRBJ2-2, with D unresolved. CDR1 is SGHTA and CDR2 is FQGTGA in the germline V gene. The CDR3 is made up of 13 amino acids. V was shortened by 3 bases and J by 5 bases, with 7 bases between the two germline ends. The CDR3: CASSLLGTGELFF. The CDR3 bases are TGTGCCAGCAGCTTGTTAGGTACCGGGGAGCTGTTTTTT.

J is TRBJ2-1 and V is TRBV27, with D tentatively TRBD2 (5 bases). The CDR3 contains 14 residues. Germline V gene data show CDR1 as MNHEY and CDR2 as SMNVEV (reference sequence). V was trimmed by 2 bases and J by 8 bases, leaving 13 bases between them. Written as DNA, the CDR3 is TGTGCCAGCAGTTTAGTGGCTGCCGGGGATGAGCAGTTCTTC. This codes for CASSLVAAGDEQFF.

This clone was seen a handful of times. This rearrangement joins TRBV4-3 to TRBJ2-3, with D maybe TRBD2 (6 bases). The ends were cut back, 0 bases at V and 0 bases at J, with 13 bases in the middle. In germline, CDR1 is LGHNA, CDR2 YSLEER. This CDR3 has 17 amino acids. The CDR3 nucleotides are TGCGCCAGCAGCCAAGATCCGGCGGGGACTAGCACAGATACGCAGTATTTT. Its translation: CASSQDPAGTSTDTQYF.

The rearrangement uses TRBV13 and TRBJ2-1, with D unclear. The V end lost 5 bases, the J end lost 4 bases, and 12 bases lay between the germline ends. The CDR3 covers 14 residues. Germline lookup yields CDR1 PRHDT and CDR2 FYEKMQ (reference sequence). The CDR3 here is CASSTRTPYNEQFF. The CDR3 DNA sequence: TGTGCCAGCAGCACGCGAACCCCGTACAATGAGCAGTTCTTC. Together with reference TRBV13 and TRBJ2-1, the CDR3 gives the full variable domain: AAGVIQSPRHLIKEKRETATLKCYPIPRHDTVYWYQQGPGQDPQFLISFYEKMQSDKGSIPDRFSAQQFSDYHSELNMSSLELGDSALYFCASSTRTPYNEQFFGPGTRLTVL.

The V gene is TRBV7-7, the J gene TRBJ2-2; 9 bases map to TRBD1. From germline, CDR1 is SSHAT and CDR2 FNYEAQ (reference sequence). The CDR3 extends over 16 amino acids. Unmatched junction bases numbered 10, after V lost 5 bases and J lost 6 bases. The CDR3 DNA reads as TGTGCCAGCAGCCCAGGGACAGGGACGGTATCCGGGGAGCTGTTTTTT. Translation: CASSPGTGTVSGELFF.

This clone was seen just once. The chain's CDR3 is CAWSVLPYEQYF. CDR3 DNA sequence: TGTGCCTGGAGTGTACTACCATACGAGCAGTACTTC. The chain recombines TRBV30 with TRBJ2-7, with no clear D. The CDR3 has 12 amino acids. The germline V and J ends were trimmed by 0 bases and 4 bases, with 7 bases remaining between them. Germline CDR1 reads GTSNPN; CDR2 reads SVGIG (reference sequence).

In its sample, this clone was seen a few times. The chain carries TRBV29-1 and TRBJ2-2; 7 nucleotides match TRBD1. V was clipped by 7 bases and J by 3 bases; unmatched bases: 5. Germline-derived CDR1 and CDR2 are SQVTM and ANQGSEA. The CDR3 is 13 amino acids. As DNA, the CDR3 is TGCAGCGCCCACGGACAGGACACCGGGGAGCTGTTTTTT. This translates into CSAHGQDTGELFF.

This clone was found a few times. The J gene is TRBJ2-7, the V gene TRBV29-1; either TRBD1 or TRBD2 may fit D (5 bases each). Per germline, CDR1 SQVTM and CDR2 ANQGSEA. CDR3 length equals 12 residues. Trimming took off 6 bases at V and 2 bases at J, with 11 bases between the two ends. CDR3 DNA: TGCAGCGTCCCGGGACCGGCCTACGAGCAGTACTTC. This sequence encodes CSVPGPAYEQYF.

The chain employs TRBV7-9 and TRBJ2-7; 10 bases align to TRBD1. Germline V gene data show CDR1 as SEHNR and CDR2 as FQNEAQ (reference sequence). The V segment lost 4 bases and the J segment 1 base; nucleotides outside the gene matches: 1. The CDR3 is 14 amino acids. CDR3 in amino acids: CASSSGQGSYEQYF. CDR3 bases: TGTGCCAGCAGCTCGGGACAGGGGTCCTACGAGCAGTACTTC. The whole variable domain, filled in from reference TRBV7-9 and TRBJ2-7, reads DTGVSQNPRHKITKRGQNVTFRCDPISEHNRLYWYRQTLGQGPEFLTYFQNEAQLEKSRLLSDRFSAERPKGSFSTLEIQRTEQGDSAMYLCASSSGQGSYEQYFGPGTRLTVT.

In this sample, this clone turned up a few times. The chain carries TRBV6-6 and TRBJ1-1; D gene unclear. Germline CDR1 and CDR2: MNHNY and SVGAGI (reference sequence). With 6 bases removed from V and 6 bases from J, the gap between germline ends came to 11 bases. The CDR3 totals 12 residues. The CDR3 DNA follows: TGTGCCAGCAGCCACCGAAACGCTGAAGCTTTCTTT. Protein sequence: CASSHRNAEAFF.

The chain employs TRBV5-1 and TRBJ2-1; the D gene could be TRBD1 or TRBD2 (5 bases each). Germline V gene data show CDR1 as SGHRS and CDR2 as YFSETQ. The V gene lost 3 bases and the J gene lost 5 bases, with 12 bases spanning the gap. The CDR3 contains 14 residues. In nucleotides, the CDR3 is TGCGCCAGCAGCTCCACCGGGACCGACAATGAGCAGTTCTTC. Its protein is CASSSTGTDNEQFF.

This chain connects TRBV28 to TRBJ2-7; D is undetermined. V was clipped by 3 bases and J by 1 base, with 16 bases between them. CDR1 and CDR2 from the germline V gene are MDHEN and SYDVKM. The CDR3 totals 16 residues. CDR3 amino acids: CASSFNRVHNSYEQYF. The CDR3 bases are TGTGCCAGCAGTTTCAATCGTGTCCATAATTCCTACGAGCAGTACTTC.

This chain uses TRBV13 with TRBJ2-1, with D uncertain. The ends were cut back, 3 bases at V and 0 bases at J, with 9 bases in the middle. The CDR3 loop spans 15 amino acids. The V gene's germline CDR1 is PRHDT and CDR2 FYEKMQ (reference sequence). The CDR3 nucleotides are TGTGCCAGCAGCTTGGTACAGAGCTCCTACAATGAGCAGTTCTTC. It translates to CASSLVQSSYNEQFF.

This clone was detected once. Other DNA sequences within the sample encode an identical CDR3. This chain links TRBV9 with TRBJ1-1; D not certain. There are 12 residues in the CDR3. Between the trimmed V and J ends, which lost 0 bases and 3 bases, there was a span of 3 bases. Per the germline V gene, CDR1 is SGDLS and CDR2 is YYNGEE. The CDR3 bases are TGTGCCAGCAGCGTAGGGGACACTGAAGCTTTCTTT. It yields the protein CASSVGDTEAFF.

This clone was observed a single time. The chain is built from TRBV6-6 and TRBJ2-7; TRBD1 matches 9 bases. V shed 2 bases and J 2 bases; nucleotides not matched to a gene: 1. This CDR3 is 14 amino acids long. Germline CDR1 reads MNHNY; CDR2 reads SVGAGI (reference sequence). CDR3 DNA sequence: TGTGCCAGCAGTTACGGGACAGGGCCCTACGAGCAGTACTTC. Its translation is CASSYGTGPYEQYF.

This clone came up a few times. The J gene is TRBJ2-3, the V gene TRBV6-5; 9 bases are shared with TRBD1. This CDR3 is built from 15 residues. J gave up 2 bases and V 6 bases, and 6 bases lay outside the gene matches. Germline V gene sequence: CDR1 MNHEY, CDR2 SVGAGI. The CDR3 is CASRAGQGDTDTQYF. The CDR3 bases are TGTGCCAGCAGAGCGGGACAGGGTGACACAGATACGCAGTATTTT.

This clone was seen a handful of times. The chain links TRBV15 to TRBJ2-3; D unclear. CDR1 is LNHNV, CDR2 YYDKDF, per germline (reference sequence). V gave up 5 bases and J gave up 0 bases, with 12 bases separating them. The CDR3 is 15 amino acids. The CDR3 is CATSARQASTDTQYF. The CDR3 DNA reads TGTGCCACCAGCGCCCGGCAGGCTAGCACAGATACGCAGTATTTT. Together with reference TRBV15 and TRBJ2-3, the CDR3 gives the full variable domain: DAMVIQNPRYQVTQFGKPVTLSCSQTLNHNVMYWYQQKSSQAPKLLFHYYDKDFNNEADTPDNFQSRRPNTSFCFLDIRSPGLGDTAMYLCATSARQASTDTQYFGPGTRLTVL.

The chain uses TRBV27 and TRBJ2-7, with D possibly being TRBD1 or TRBD2 (5 bases each). CDR3 length: 14 amino acids. With 5 bases removed from V and 5 bases from J, the gap between germline ends came to 16 bases. The germline CDR1 and CDR2 sequences are MNHEY and SMNVEV (reference sequence). CDR3 loop: CASSPGGGVHEQYF. The CDR3 DNA reads TGTGCCAGCAGTCCCGGTGGGGGTGTACACGAGCAGTACTTC.

This chain joins TRBV19 and TRBJ2-7, with a possible D match to TRBD2 (6 bases). CDR3 size: 13 residues. Germline values: CDR1 LNHDA, CDR2 SQIVND (reference sequence). V dropped 4 bases and J dropped 3 bases, with 10 bases sitting between them. The chain's CDR3 is CASSTGTGYEQYF. CDR3 sequence (DNA): TGTGCCAGTAGTACCGGGACTGGCTACGAGCAGTACTTC.

The V and J genes are TRBV30 and TRBJ2-7, with TRBD1 identical over 7 bases. The V segment lost 5 bases and the J segment 2 bases; nucleotides outside the gene matches: 9. The CDR3 runs 14 residues. Per the germline V gene, CDR1 is GTSNPN and CDR2 is SVGIG (reference sequence). Here the CDR3 reads CAWGRDRDPYEQYF. CDR3 nucleotides: TGTGCCTGGGGACGGGACAGAGATCCCTACGAGCAGTACTTC.

V is TRBV5-6 and J is TRBJ1-1; tentatively, D is TRBD1 (6 bases). Trimming took off 4 bases at V and 13 bases at J, with 17 bases between the two ends. This CDR3 is 12 amino acids long. Germline V gene lookup returns CDR1 SGHDT and CDR2 YYEEEE. CDR3 protein: CASSGTANRVFF. The CDR3 DNA reads as TGTGCCAGCAGCGGAACAGCTAACAGGGTTTTCTTT. Supplemented by reference TRBV5-6 and TRBJ1-1, the full variable domain reads DAGVTQSPTHLIKTRGQQVTLRCSPKSGHDTVSWYQQALGQGPQFIFQYYEEEERQRGNFPDRFSGHQFPNYSSELNVNALLLGDSALYLCASSGTANRVFFGQGTRLTVV.

The genes are TRBV4-1 and TRBJ2-7, with 9 bases matching TRBD2. Per the germline V gene, CDR1 is MGHRA and CDR2 is YSYEKL. The CDR3 has 15 amino acids. After removal of 4 bases from V and 0 bases from J, the junction contained 4 bases not matched to a gene. In nucleotides, the CDR3 is TGCGCCAGCAGCCCCAGCGGGGGGACCTCCTACGAGCAGTACTTC. This codes for CASSPSGGTSYEQYF.

V is TRBV13 and J is TRBJ2-1; possible D gene TRBD2, 5 bases. Germline V gene sequence: CDR1 PRHDT, CDR2 FYEKMQ (reference sequence). Trimming removed 7 bases at V and 7 bases at J, with 11 bases between. This CDR3 region has 12 residues. CDR3 nucleotides: TGTGCCAGCAACAAACTAGGTAATGAGCAGTTCTTC. Translating it yields CASNKLGNEQFF.

The V call is TRBV7-6, the J call TRBJ2-3; 11 bases map to TRBD1. With 6 bases clipped from V and 2 bases from J, the junction kept 4 bases outside the gene matches. CDR1 and CDR2 (germline): SGHVS, FNYEAQ. The CDR3 is 15 amino acids. CDR3 in DNA: TGTGCCAGCAGTGTGGACAGGGGGCTCACAGATACGCAGTATTTT. Amino acids: CASSVDRGLTDTQYF.

The genes are TRBV30 and TRBJ2-7, with D possibly being TRBD2 (6 bases). The germline V gene encodes CDR1 GTSNPN and CDR2 SVGIG (reference sequence). The CDR3 has 14 amino acids. V was pared by 4 bases and J by 3 bases, with 16 bases between. This chain's CDR3 is CAWKARGIVYEQYF. As DNA, the CDR3 is TGTGCCTGGAAGGCCCGGGGGATAGTCTACGAGCAGTACTTC.

There are a few counts of this clone. This CDR3 is CASSVGDPNYGYTF. CDR3 sequence (DNA): TGTGCCAGCAGCGTAGGCGACCCGAACTATGGCTACACCTTC. The chain links TRBV9 to TRBJ1-2; D not resolved. Germline loops: CDR1 SGDLS, CDR2 YYNGEE. The CDR3 spans 14 residues. Trimming took 0 bases from V and 2 from J, leaving 8 bases between them.

Worth noting for this clone: An end of the junction does not agree with germline; a read error may underlie this. Other DNA sequences in the sample encode the same CDR3. J is TRBJ2-1 and V is TRBV29-1; tentatively, D is TRBD2 (5 bases). Germline V gene lookup returns CDR1 SQVTM and CDR2 ANQGSEA. CDR3 length: 13 residues. The CDR3 DNA sequence: TGCAGCGCCCGCCTTGTCGGGAACAACGAGCAGTTCTTC. Translation: CSARLVGNNEQFF.

This rearrangement joins TRBV7-9 to TRBJ2-6; weak D call: TRBD2 (5 bases). This CDR3 is built from 16 residues. The germline V and J ends were trimmed by 6 bases and 1 base, with 13 bases remaining between them. Germline values: CDR1 SEHNR, CDR2 FQNEAQ (reference sequence). The CDR3 bases are TGTGCCAGCAGTCCCGGGTGGGAGTCTGGGGCCAACGTCCTGACTTTC. Its protein is CASSPGWESGANVLTF.